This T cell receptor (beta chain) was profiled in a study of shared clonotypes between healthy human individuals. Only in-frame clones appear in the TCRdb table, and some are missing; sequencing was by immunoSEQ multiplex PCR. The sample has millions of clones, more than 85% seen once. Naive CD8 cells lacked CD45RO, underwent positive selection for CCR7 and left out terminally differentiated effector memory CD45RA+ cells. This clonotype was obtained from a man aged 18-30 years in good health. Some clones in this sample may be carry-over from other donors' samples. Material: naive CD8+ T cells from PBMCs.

The CDR3 loop reads CAISDYTEGAPEAFF. Written as DNA, the CDR3 is TGTGCCATCAGTGACTATACGGAGGGGGCCCCTGAAGCTTTCTTT. The rearrangement links TRBV10-3 to TRBJ1-1, with 7 nucleotides matching TRBD1. J lost 6 bases, V lost 3 bases, and 10 bases had no gene match. The CDR3 is 15 amino acids. From germline, CDR1 is ENHRY and CDR2 SYGVKD.